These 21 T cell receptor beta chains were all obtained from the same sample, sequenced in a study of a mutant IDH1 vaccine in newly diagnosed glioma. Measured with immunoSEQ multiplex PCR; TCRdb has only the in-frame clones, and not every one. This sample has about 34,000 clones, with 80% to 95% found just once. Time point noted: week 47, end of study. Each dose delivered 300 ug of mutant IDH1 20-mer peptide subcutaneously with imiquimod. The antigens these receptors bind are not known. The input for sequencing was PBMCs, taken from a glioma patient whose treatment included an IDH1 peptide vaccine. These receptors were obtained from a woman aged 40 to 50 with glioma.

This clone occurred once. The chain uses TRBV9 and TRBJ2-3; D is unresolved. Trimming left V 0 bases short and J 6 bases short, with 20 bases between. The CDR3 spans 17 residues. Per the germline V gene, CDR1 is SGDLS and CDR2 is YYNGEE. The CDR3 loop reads CASSVARPNPITDTQYF. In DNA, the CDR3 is TGTGCCAGCAGCGTAGCTCGGCCAAACCCCATTACGGATACGCAGTATTTT.

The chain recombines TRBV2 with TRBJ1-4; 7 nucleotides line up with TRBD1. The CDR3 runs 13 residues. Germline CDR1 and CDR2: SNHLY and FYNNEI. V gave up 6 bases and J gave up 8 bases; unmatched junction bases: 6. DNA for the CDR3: TGTGCCAGCAGAGACAGGGAACGGGAAAAACTGTTTTTT. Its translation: CASRDREREKLFF.

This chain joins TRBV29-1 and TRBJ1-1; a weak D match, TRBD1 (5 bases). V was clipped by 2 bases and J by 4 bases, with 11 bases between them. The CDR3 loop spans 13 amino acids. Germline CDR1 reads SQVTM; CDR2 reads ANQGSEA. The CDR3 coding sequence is TGCAGCGTTGAAAACGAAAGGGGCACTGAAGCTTTCTTT. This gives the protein CSVENERGTEAFF. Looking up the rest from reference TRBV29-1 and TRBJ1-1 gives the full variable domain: SAVISQKPSRDICQRGTSLTIQCQVDSQVTMMFWYRQQPGQSLTLIATANQGSEATYESGFVIDKFPISRPNLTFSTLTVSNMSPEDSSIYLCSVENERGTEAFFGQGTRLTVV.

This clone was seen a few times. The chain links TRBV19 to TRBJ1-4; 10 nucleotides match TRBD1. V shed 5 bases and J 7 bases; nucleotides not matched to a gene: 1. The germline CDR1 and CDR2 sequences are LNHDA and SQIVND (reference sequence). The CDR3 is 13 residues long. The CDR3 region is CASSRDRGEKLFF. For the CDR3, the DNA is TGTGCCAGTAGTCGGGACAGGGGTGAAAAACTGTTTTTT.

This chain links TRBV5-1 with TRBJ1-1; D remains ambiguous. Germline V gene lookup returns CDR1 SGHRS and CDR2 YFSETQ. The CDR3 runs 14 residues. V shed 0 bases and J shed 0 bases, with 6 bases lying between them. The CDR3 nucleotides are TGCGCCAGCAGCTTGGGCAGCATGAACACTGAAGCTTTCTTT. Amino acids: CASSLGSMNTEAFF.

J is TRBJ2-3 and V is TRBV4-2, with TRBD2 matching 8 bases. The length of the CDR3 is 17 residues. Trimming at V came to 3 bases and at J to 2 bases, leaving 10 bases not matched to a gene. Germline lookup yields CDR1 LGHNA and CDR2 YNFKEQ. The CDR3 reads CASSHQTGGGNTDTQYF. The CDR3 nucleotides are TGTGCCAGCAGCCACCAAACCGGGGGGGGAAACACAGATACGCAGTATTTT.

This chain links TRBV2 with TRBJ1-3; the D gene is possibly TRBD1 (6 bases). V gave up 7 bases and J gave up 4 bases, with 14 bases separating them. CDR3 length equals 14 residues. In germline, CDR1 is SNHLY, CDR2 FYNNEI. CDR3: CASKGQILGNTIYF. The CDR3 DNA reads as TGTGCCAGCAAAGGACAGATTTTGGGAAACACCATATATTTT.

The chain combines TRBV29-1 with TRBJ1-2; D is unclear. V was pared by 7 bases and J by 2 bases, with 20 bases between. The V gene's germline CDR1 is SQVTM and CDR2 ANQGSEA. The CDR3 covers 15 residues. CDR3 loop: CSAAVGRSRNYGYTF. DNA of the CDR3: TGCAGCGCTGCGGTGGGCAGGTCACGGAACTATGGCTACACCTTC.

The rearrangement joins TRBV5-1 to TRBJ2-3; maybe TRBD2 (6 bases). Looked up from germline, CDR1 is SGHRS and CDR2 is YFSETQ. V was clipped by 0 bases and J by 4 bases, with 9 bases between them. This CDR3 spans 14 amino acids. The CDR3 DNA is TGCGCCAGCAGCTTGGCACTAGCTCCAGATACGCAGTATTTT. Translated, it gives CASSLALAPDTQYF.

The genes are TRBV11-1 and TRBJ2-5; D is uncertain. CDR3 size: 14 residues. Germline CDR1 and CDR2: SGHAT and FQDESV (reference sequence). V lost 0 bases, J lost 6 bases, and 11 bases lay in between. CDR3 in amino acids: CASSLAGRAKTQYF. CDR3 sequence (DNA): TGTGCCAGCAGCTTAGCGGGAAGGGCGAAGACCCAGTACTTC.

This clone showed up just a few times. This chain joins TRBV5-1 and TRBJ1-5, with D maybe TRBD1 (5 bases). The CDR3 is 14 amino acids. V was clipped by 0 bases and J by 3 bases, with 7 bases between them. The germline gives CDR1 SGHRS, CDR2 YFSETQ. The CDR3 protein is CASSLDGANQPQHF. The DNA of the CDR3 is TGCGCCAGCAGCTTGGACGGGGCCAATCAGCCCCAGCATTTT.

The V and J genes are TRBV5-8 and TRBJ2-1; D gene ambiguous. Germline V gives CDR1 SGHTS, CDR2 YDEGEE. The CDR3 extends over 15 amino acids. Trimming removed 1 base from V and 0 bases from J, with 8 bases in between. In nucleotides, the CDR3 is TGTGCCAGCAGCTTGTCCTTCTCCTCCTACAATGAGCAGTTCTTC. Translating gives CASSLSFSSYNEQFF. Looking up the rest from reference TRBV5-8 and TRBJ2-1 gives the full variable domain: EAGVTQSPTHLIKTRGQQATLRCSPISGHTSVYWYQQALGLGLQFLLWYDEGEERNRGNFPPRFSGRQFPNYSSELNVNALELEDSALYLCASSLSFSSYNEQFFGPGTRLTVL.

CDR3 in DNA: TGTGCCAGCAGCTTAGGTCAGGACACCGGGGAGCTGTTTTTT. It encodes CASSLGQDTGELFF. The chain uses TRBV7-8 and TRBJ2-2; D gene ambiguous. The ends were cut back, 1 base at V and 3 bases at J, with 6 bases in the middle. The CDR3 spans 14 residues. Germline V lookup: CDR1 SGHVS, CDR2 FQNEAQ.

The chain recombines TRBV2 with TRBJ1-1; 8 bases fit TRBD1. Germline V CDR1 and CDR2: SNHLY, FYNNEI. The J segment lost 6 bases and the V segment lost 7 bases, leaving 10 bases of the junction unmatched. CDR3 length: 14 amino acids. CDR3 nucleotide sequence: TGTGCCAGCATTGGGGGACAGGTTGCTGCTGAAGCTTTCTTT. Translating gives CASIGGQVAAEAFF.

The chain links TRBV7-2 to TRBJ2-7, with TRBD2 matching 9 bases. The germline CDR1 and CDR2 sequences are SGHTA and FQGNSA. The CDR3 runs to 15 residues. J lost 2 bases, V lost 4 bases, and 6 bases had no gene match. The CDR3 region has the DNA TGTGCCAGCAGCTCGCTAGCGGGGTCCCCCTACGAGCAGTACTTC. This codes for CASSSLAGSPYEQYF.

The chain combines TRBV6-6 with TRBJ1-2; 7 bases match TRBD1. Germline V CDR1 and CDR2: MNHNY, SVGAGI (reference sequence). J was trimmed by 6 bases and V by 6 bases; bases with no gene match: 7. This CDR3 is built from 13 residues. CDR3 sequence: CASRKTGSHGYTF. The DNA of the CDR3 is TGTGCCAGCAGGAAGACAGGGTCGCATGGCTACACCTTC.

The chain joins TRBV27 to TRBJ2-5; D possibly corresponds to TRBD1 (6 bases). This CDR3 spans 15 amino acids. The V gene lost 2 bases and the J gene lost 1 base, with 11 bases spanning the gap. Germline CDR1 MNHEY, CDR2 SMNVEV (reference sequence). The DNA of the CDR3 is TGTGCCAGCAGTTTAAGGGGGATCCTCCAAGAGACCCAGTACTTC. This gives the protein CASSLRGILQETQYF.

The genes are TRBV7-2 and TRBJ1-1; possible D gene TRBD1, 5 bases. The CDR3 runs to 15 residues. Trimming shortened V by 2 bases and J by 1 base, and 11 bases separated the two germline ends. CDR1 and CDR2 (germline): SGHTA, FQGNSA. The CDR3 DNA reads TGTGCCAGCAGCTTAAGGGGCCGTTCGAACACTGAAGCTTTCTTT. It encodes CASSLRGRSNTEAFF.

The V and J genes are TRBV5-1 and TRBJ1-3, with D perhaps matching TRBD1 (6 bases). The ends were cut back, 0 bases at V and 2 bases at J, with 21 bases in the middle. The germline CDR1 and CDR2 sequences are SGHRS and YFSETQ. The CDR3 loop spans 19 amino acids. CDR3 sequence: CASSLGPTRGISPGNTIYF. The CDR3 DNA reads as TGCGCCAGCAGCTTGGGGCCGACCAGGGGCATTTCTCCTGGAAACACCATATATTTT.

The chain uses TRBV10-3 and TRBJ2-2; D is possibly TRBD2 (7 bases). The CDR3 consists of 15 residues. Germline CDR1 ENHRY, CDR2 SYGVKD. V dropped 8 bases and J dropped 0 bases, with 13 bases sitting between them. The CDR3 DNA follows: TGTGCCATCCGCCGGGGGGCTGCGAACACCGGGGAGCTGTTTTTT. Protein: CAIRRGAANTGELFF.

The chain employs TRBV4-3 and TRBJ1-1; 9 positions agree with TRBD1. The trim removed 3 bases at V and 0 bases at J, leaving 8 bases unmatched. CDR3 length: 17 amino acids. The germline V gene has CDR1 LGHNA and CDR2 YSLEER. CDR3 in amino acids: CASSQRQGGFVNTEAFF. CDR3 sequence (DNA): TGCGCCAGCAGCCAGCGACAGGGGGGGTTTGTGAACACTGAAGCTTTCTTT.